This T cell receptor (beta chain) was recorded in a study of blood T cell repertoires in COVID-19. At the level of the study: Some COVID-19 samples were acute and others convalescent; all came from the United States, Italy and Spain.

This table comes from immunoSEQ multiplex PCR, and its TCRdb copy is limited to in-frame clones, with some not included. The sample shows approximately 91,000 clones, over 75% of them seen only once. Trimming took 0 bases from V and 4 from J, leaving 12 bases between them. The CDR3 totals 15 residues. Germline lookup yields CDR1 SGHTA and CDR2 FQGNSA. The clonotype originates from a man in his 70s with acute or convalescent COVID-19. Sequenced material: peripheral blood. The chain links TRBV7-2 to TRBJ2-5; D is perhaps TRBD2 (5 bases). For the CDR3, the DNA is TGTGCCAGCAGCTTAGCGCAGAGGGTCGGAGAGACCCAGTACTTC. It yields the protein CASSLAQRVGETQYF.